This TCR beta chain was identified in a study of CXCR3-negative and CXCR3-positive naive CD8 T cells. The CDR3 length is 15 residues. General observations from the study: Researchers report CXCR3 expression partially decreased after cryopreservation, with fresh PBMCs used in most assays.

Comment on this clonotype: Its specificity is not known.

UMI-labeled 5' RACE TRB cDNA libraries were prepared from the cells. TCRdb reprocessed the 5' RACE reads and stores each CDR3 protein as one record, lacking DNA. This listing includes about 120,000 distinct CDR3 sequences. Investigators sorted each CD8+ T cell subset in triplicate, taking 300,000 or so cells each time. The source material was naive CXCR3- CD8+ T cells from blood. Subset of the sample: CD45RO-CCR7+CD27+CD95- naive CD8+ T cells lacking CXCR3 (TNR3-). This receptor was identified in a human donor in good health. Some clones in this sample may be carry-over from other donors' samples. The chain uses TRBV21-1 and TRBJ2-1. TRBV21-1 is a pseudogene. The CDR3 loop reads CASSKRVRVGDEQFF.